These 8 T cell receptor beta chains originate from one sample sequenced in a study of T cells expressing NK-cell markers. TCRdb re-called the 5' RACE reads and catalogs CDR3 proteins one per entry, DNA excluded. The sample data list some 500,000 distinct CDR3 sequences. Input material: blood T cells: a sorted CD56 or NKG2C T cell subset, CD4+ or CD8+ T cells, or bulk PBMC T cells (not recorded which). The receptors stem from a woman between 50 and 59 years old in good health.

This chain connects TRBV29-1 to TRBJ1-1; TCRdb proposes TRBD1, but this gene call is untestable without DNA. Germline lookup yields CDR1 SQVTM and CDR2 ANQGSEA. The CDR3 consists of 14 residues. CDR3 amino acids: CSVAQNRGNTEAFF.

The rearrangement uses TRBV3-1 and TRBJ1-1. In germline, CDR1 is LGHDT, CDR2 YNNKEL (reference sequence). This CDR3 comprises 12 residues. The CDR3 reads CASSPTMGRAFF.

The J gene is TRBJ2-3, the V gene TRBV10-1; TCRdb proposes TRBD2, but this gene call is untestable without DNA. CDR1 is WNHNN and CDR2 is SYGVQD in the germline V gene (reference sequence). The CDR3 has 15 residues. CDR3 in amino acids: CASSPGTSGMNTQYF.

The chain is built from TRBV19 and TRBJ2-1; lacking DNA, the TRBD2 call made by TCRdb goes unchecked. In germline, CDR1 is LNHDA, CDR2 SQIVND (reference sequence). This CDR3 contains 15 residues. The CDR3 loop reads CASSPDGGGSNEQFF.

The J gene is TRBJ2-3, the V gene TRBV12-3 or TRBV12-4. This CDR3 has 11 amino acids. The CDR3 spells CASSFTDTQYF.

V gene TRBV13 combines with J gene TRBJ2-2; TCRdb's D call, TRBD1, is unchecked because there is no DNA. Germline assignment: CDR1 PRHDT and CDR2 FYEKMQ (reference sequence). The CDR3 is made up of 15 amino acids. The CDR3 is CASSHRDRESGELFF.

The CDR3 is CASSRQRGGQLGNTGELFF. This chain links TRBV7-9 with TRBJ2-2; as DNA is missing, the TRBD2 call by TCRdb cannot be tested. CDR1 is SEHNR and CDR2 is FQNEAQ in the germline V gene (reference sequence). The CDR3 contains 19 residues.

The rearrangement joins TRBV7-2 to TRBJ2-1; the TRBD2 assignment by TCRdb is unverifiable without DNA. The CDR3 is made up of 15 amino acids. The V gene's germline CDR1 is SGHTA and CDR2 FQGNSA. The CDR3 here is CASSPLFSGSNEQFF. Variable domain in full (rest from reference TRBV7-2 and TRBJ2-1): GAGVSQSPSNKVTEKGKDVELRCDPISGHTALYWYRQSLGQGLEFLIYFQGNSAPDKSGLPSDRFSAERTGGSVSTLTIQRTQQEDSAVYLCASSPLFSGSNEQFFGPGTRLTVL.